The present T cell receptor beta chain was sequenced within a study of regulatory T cells in long-lasting Graves disease. Time point indicated: newly diagnosed GD, antithyroid drugs for less than 3 months. The TCR library used RNA extracted from PBMCs. V was shortened by 5 bases and J by 4 bases, with 17 bases between the two germline ends. The CDR3 consists of 14 residues. Germline CDR1 reads DFQATT; CDR2 reads SNEGSKA (reference sequence). Ten or more counts support this clonotype. Its specificity is unknown. Library construction for TCR beta used iRepertoire HTBI primers and Arm-PCR of CDR3 regions. From the multiplex PCR reads, TCRdb called clonotypes with MiXCR, one entry per CDR3 protein. The sample has fewer than 500,000 distinct CDR3 sequences; around 15% are singletons. Study outcomes and limitations: Favored gene segments in persistent disease were TRBV28, TRBJ1-2 and TRBJ2-5.

The data were also submitted as part of a second study, on T cells in Graves' hyperthyroidism and ophthalmopathy. Per that paper: Most clonotypes expanded in the thyroid (above 0.001) were also present in blood.

V gene TRBV20-1 combines with J gene TRBJ1-2; D uncertain. The sequence derives from a man aged 40-55 years with Graves disease. Sequenced here: peripheral blood mononuclear cells (PBMCs), sampled at new diagnosis, from a patient treated with antithyroid drugs. The CDR3 protein is CSAPLNWMSYGYTF. The CDR3 bases are TGCAGTGCTCCCCTGAACTGGATGAGCTATGGCTACACCTTC.